Described below is a single T cell receptor beta chain sequence and its context. This record belongs to a study of blood T cell repertoires in COVID-19. On the study more broadly: Acute and convalescent COVID-19 specimens originated in the United States, Italy and Spain. From T cells, B-cell-depleted T cells, or PBMCs came the material, which was cDNA or gDNA.

As originally analysed: Reference gene primer amplification in the assay estimated nucleated cell counts. Repertoires were generated with immunoSEQ multiplex PCR, while TCRdb's copy carries only in-frame clones and drops some. V and J calls plus clone size are reproduced from that table; the DNA served to infer D and trimming. Among around 93,000 clones listed, roughly 82% were seen once. CDR3 size: 13 residues. CDR1 is LNHDA, CDR2 SQIVND, per germline (reference sequence). V was trimmed by 8 bases and J by 1 base, leaving 9 bases between them. The sequence was obtained from a man at least 80 years old with acute or convalescent COVID-19. The J gene is TRBJ1-3, the V gene TRBV19; D unresolved. Material for sequencing was peripheral blood. CDR3 in amino acids: CASHGLSGNTIYF. CDR3 coding DNA: TGTGCCAGTCACGGGTTATCTGGAAACACCATATATTTT.